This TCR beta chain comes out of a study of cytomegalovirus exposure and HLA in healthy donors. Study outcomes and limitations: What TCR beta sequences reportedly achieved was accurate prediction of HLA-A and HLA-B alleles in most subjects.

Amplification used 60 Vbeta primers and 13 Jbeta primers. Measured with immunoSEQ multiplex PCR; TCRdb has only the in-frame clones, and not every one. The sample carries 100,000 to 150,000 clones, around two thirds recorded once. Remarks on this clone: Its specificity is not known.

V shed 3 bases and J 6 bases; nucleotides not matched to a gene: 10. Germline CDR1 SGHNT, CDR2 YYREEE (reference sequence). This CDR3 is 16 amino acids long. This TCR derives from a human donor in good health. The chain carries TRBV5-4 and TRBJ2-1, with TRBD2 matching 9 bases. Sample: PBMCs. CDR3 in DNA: TGTGCCAGCAGCTCGTACCGACTAGCGGATCCCAATGAGCAGTTCTTC. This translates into CASSSYRLADPNEQFF.